This T cell receptor beta chain originates from a study of patients and donors after allogeneic stem cell transplantation. Trimming took 7 bases from V and 7 from J; bases not matched to a gene: 8. Germline CDR1 and CDR2: MDHEN and SYDVKM. This CDR3 comprises 15 residues. TCRdb re-called the RT-PCR reads with MiXCR, one entry per CDR3 protein. The data hold 190,000 or so distinct CDR3 sequences, with 35% to 50% observed a single time. This chain uses TRBV28 with TRBJ2-3; 13 bases line up with TRBD2. The sample consisted of blood, either unsorted or a sorted T cell fraction (not recorded which). The source is a human donor who was either an allogeneic HSCT recipient or a stem cell or donor lymphocyte infusion donor (not recorded which). It is not recorded whose cells these are; they may come from a transplant donor. In nucleotides, the CDR3 is TGTGCCAGCAATGAACTAGCGGGAGGGCCGAATACGCAGTATTTT. Its translation is CASNELAGGPNTQYF.